This TCR beta chain was sequenced in a study of blood T cell repertoires in COVID-19. Germline V gene data show CDR1 as MDHEN and CDR2 as SYDVKM. The V segment lost 3 bases and the J segment 2 bases; nucleotides outside the gene matches: 11. The CDR3 spans 17 residues. Authors' data handling: Amplified reference gene primers provided the basis for estimating nucleated cell counts. The protocol was immunoSEQ multiplex PCR, while the TCRdb copy is restricted to in-frame clones and leaves out a portion. V, J and clone size reflect that table, while D and trimming were determined from the DNA. The sample has roughly 200,000 clones; roughly four fifths are singletons.

The J gene is TRBJ1-1, the V gene TRBV28, with 8 bases aligning to TRBD1. This clonotype was obtained from a man in his forties or fifties who had recovered from COVID-19. The sample taken for sequencing was PBMCs or T cells enriched from blood (not recorded which). CDR3 coding DNA: TGTGCCAGCAGTTTGCTCGGTGGTGGACAGGGAAACACTGAAGCTTTCTTT. As protein: CASSLLGGGQGNTEAFF.